The 15 T cell receptor beta chains in this list originate from one sample, sequenced in a study of blood T cell repertoires in COVID-19. The data were produced by immunoSEQ multiplex PCR, yet TCRdb's version contains in-frame clones alone and is incomplete. The sample holds under 250,000 clones, roughly 85% seen once. The material sequenced was PBMCs or T cells enriched from blood (not recorded which). All receptors derive from a man aged 25 to 45 who had recovered from COVID-19.

Comments on this clone: The same CDR3 can be traced to other DNA sequences in this sample. This chain links TRBV2 with TRBJ1-5; D not resolved. Germline CDR1 reads SNHLY; CDR2 reads FYNNEI. V was pared by 2 bases and J by 6 bases, with 11 bases between. CDR3 length: 14 amino acids. The CDR3 region is CASSENAGSQPQHF. CDR3 coding DNA: TGTGCCAGCAGTGAAAACGCGGGGAGTCAGCCCCAGCATTTT.

The genes are TRBV28 and TRBJ1-2; D is possibly TRBD1 (6 bases). CDR1 is MDHEN and CDR2 is SYDVKM in the germline V gene. The CDR3 spans 14 residues. The V and J ends lost 7 bases and 3 bases respectively, with 15 bases between them. Here the CDR3 reads CASKAGDRDYGYTF. DNA of the CDR3: TGTGCCAGCAAAGCAGGGGATCGTGACTATGGCTACACCTTC.

V gene TRBV27 combines with J gene TRBJ2-3; 8 bases fit TRBD2. V dropped 6 bases and J dropped 7; count of bases not matched to a gene: 18. The CDR3 is made up of 17 amino acids. Per the germline V gene, CDR1 is MNHEY and CDR2 is SMNVEV (reference sequence). In nucleotides, the CDR3 is TGTGCCAGCAGCCCAGTTTCGGTCGGGGGGGCCGCTAATACGCAGTATTTT. Residues: CASSPVSVGGAANTQYF.

The rearrangement joins TRBV28 to TRBJ2-7; 8 bases line up with TRBD2. Unmatched junction bases numbered 7, after V lost 6 bases and J lost 3 bases. The CDR3 totals 14 residues. CDR1 and CDR2 (germline): MDHEN, SYDVKM. The CDR3: CASSRGLVFYEQYF. The CDR3 DNA reads TGTGCCAGCAGCCGGGGACTAGTATTCTACGAGCAGTACTTC.

In DNA, the CDR3 is TGTGCCAGCAGCCCGACAGTGAACGTAAACACAGATACGCAGTATTTT. As protein: CASSPTVNVNTDTQYF. V and J are TRBV5-4 and TRBJ2-3; tentatively, D is TRBD1 (5 bases). The CDR3 covers 16 residues. The germline gives CDR1 SGHNT, CDR2 YYREEE (reference sequence). Trimming shortened V by 4 bases and J by 2 bases, and 17 bases separated the two germline ends.

The genes are TRBV29-1 and TRBJ2-1; D might be TRBD2 (6 bases). CDR3 length equals 16 residues. Trimming pared 3 bases from V and 5 bases from J, leaving 20 bases between. Germline CDR1 and CDR2: SQVTM and ANQGSEA. The CDR3 DNA is TGCAGCGTTGAGTTCCTAGCGCGGCCTGGAGACAATGAGCAGTTCTTC. Amino acid sequence: CSVEFLARPGDNEQFF.

V usage is TRBV12-3 or TRBV12-4 and J usage is TRBJ1-5; 8 positions agree with TRBD1. CDR3 length equals 13 residues. Trimming removed 5 bases from V and 9 bases from J; junction bases left unmatched: 6. CDR3 nucleotide sequence: TGTGCCAGCAGTCAGGGGGCGATTGGGCCCCAGCATTTT. Amino acid sequence: CASSQGAIGPQHF.

Remarks on this clone: An end of the junction differs from the germline gene, which may be a read error. The chain is built from TRBV7-7 and TRBJ2-2, with a weak D call TRBD2 (5 bases). Germline lookup yields CDR1 SSHAT and CDR2 FNYEAQ (reference sequence). This CDR3 has 16 residues. In DNA, the CDR3 is TGTGCTAGCAGCCCAGCCCCGATGACTACTACCGGGGAGCTGTTTTTT. It encodes CASSPAPMTTTGELFF.

This chain uses TRBV28 with TRBJ2-2; D is possibly TRBD2 (6 bases). This CDR3 region has 15 residues. Germline loops: CDR1 MDHEN, CDR2 SYDVKM. Trimming stripped 6 bases from V and 2 bases from J, with 13 bases between. CDR3 sequence reads: CASRDSSANTGELFF. DNA for the CDR3: TGTGCCAGCAGGGACTCTAGCGCCAACACCGGGGAGCTGTTTTTT.

The V call is TRBV4-2, the J call TRBJ1-2; no clear D. V was trimmed by 0 bases and J by 1 base, leaving 9 bases between them. CDR3 length: 15 amino acids. The germline CDR1 and CDR2 sequences are LGHNA and YNFKEQ. The CDR3 loop is CASSQEGLINYGYTF. CDR3 DNA: TGTGCCAGCAGCCAAGAAGGACTCATTAACTATGGCTACACCTTC.

The chain joins TRBV6-2 or TRBV6-3 to TRBJ2-5; D is unclear. The V gene lost 4 bases and the J gene lost 5 bases, with 11 bases spanning the gap. Germline V lookup: CDR1 MNHEY, CDR2 SVGEGT. This CDR3 region has 13 residues. The CDR3 reads CASSLLSMETQYF. CDR3 in DNA: TGTGCCAGCAGTTTACTTTCAATGGAGACCCAGTACTTC.

This chain connects TRBV5-4 to TRBJ2-5, with 9 bases fitting TRBD1. Trimming removed 2 bases from V and 5 bases from J; junction bases left unmatched: 7. The CDR3 is 15 amino acids. Germline CDR1 and CDR2: SGHNT and YYREEE (reference sequence). The CDR3 DNA is TGTGCCAGCAGCTTAGGACAGGGGAGTTGGGAGACCCAGTACTTC. Amino acid sequence: CASSLGQGSWETQYF.

V gene TRBV28 combines with J gene TRBJ1-5; D not certain. This CDR3 spans 15 amino acids. V was clipped by 6 bases and J by 0 bases, with 12 bases between them. Germline V gives CDR1 MDHEN, CDR2 SYDVKM. The CDR3: CASSSTVPSNQPQHF. CDR3 DNA sequence: TGTGCCAGCAGCTCCACAGTTCCTAGCAATCAGCCCCAGCATTTT.

This clone was seen a handful of times. This chain joins TRBV28 and TRBJ1-4, with 7 bases identical to TRBD1. CDR1 and CDR2 from the germline V gene are MDHEN and SYDVKM. The CDR3 has 15 amino acids. V was pared by 6 bases and J by 5 bases, with 9 bases of the junction left unmatched. Here the CDR3 DNA reads TGTGCCAGCAGCCGAGGACAGGCCTCCAATGAAAAACTGTTTTTT. It yields the protein CASSRGQASNEKLFF. The whole variable domain, filled in from reference TRBV28 and TRBJ1-4, reads DVKVTQSSRYLVKRTGEKVFLECVQDMDHENMFWYRQDPGLGLRLIYFSYDVKMKEKGDIPEGYSVSREKKERFSLILESASTNQTSMYLCASSRGQASNEKLFFGSGTQLSVL.

The rearrangement links TRBV5-1 to TRBJ1-1; D possibly corresponds to TRBD1 (6 bases). Per the germline V gene, CDR1 is SGHRS and CDR2 is YFSETQ. This CDR3 comprises 13 residues. Trimming pared 1 base from V and 5 bases from J, leaving 9 bases between. The CDR3 bases are TGCGCCAGCAGCTTGCAGGGGTGGACTGAAGCTTTCTTT. This translates into CASSLQGWTEAFF. The whole variable domain, filled in from reference TRBV5-1 and TRBJ1-1, reads KAGVTQTPRYLIKTRGQQVTLSCSPISGHRSVSWYQQTPGQGLQFLFEYFSETQRNKGNFPGRFSGRQFSNSRSEMNVSTLELGDSALYLCASSLQGWTEAFFGQGTRLTVV.